The 25 T cell receptor beta chains presented below share a single source sample, sequenced in a study of T cell responses to AZD1222 COVID-19 vaccine. Assay used: immunoSEQ multiplex PCR; TCRdb lists only in-frame clones, some missing. The sample lists about 160,000 clones, roughly 91% occurring once. The sample in question was peripheral blood, obtained on day 0 of AZD1222 vaccination. The receptors stem from an adult in good health.

The chain links TRBV9 to TRBJ1-4; tentatively, D is TRBD1 (5 bases). V was cut by 3 bases and J by 1 base, with 10 bases left in between. The CDR3 loop spans 15 amino acids. The germline V gene encodes CDR1 SGDLS and CDR2 YYNGEE. CDR3 in amino acids: CASSEGPRTNEKLFF. Written as DNA, the CDR3 is TGTGCCAGCAGCGAGGGACCGCGAACTAATGAAAAACTGTTTTTT.

The V call is TRBV24-1, the J call TRBJ2-1; no clear D gene. This CDR3 region has 14 residues. With 4 bases removed from V and 5 bases from J, the gap between germline ends came to 11 bases. Germline lookup yields CDR1 KGHDR and CDR2 SFDVKD. For the CDR3, the DNA is TGTGCCACCAGTGACCAGACCGGAAACAATGAGCAGTTCTTC. It translates to CATSDQTGNNEQFF.

DNA of the CDR3: TGTGCCAGCTCACCAGCACAGGGGGGATACACCGGGGAGCTGTTTTTT. This codes for CASSPAQGGYTGELFF. The chain combines TRBV18 with TRBJ2-2, with TRBD1 identical over 8 bases. With 2 bases clipped from V and 3 bases from J, the junction kept 5 bases outside the gene matches. The CDR3 has 16 residues. Germline CDR1 reads KGHSH; CDR2 reads LQKENI.

The rearrangement links TRBV19 to TRBJ2-2; the D gene is possibly TRBD1 (5 bases). The CDR3 has 16 amino acids. V was clipped by 4 bases and J by 8 bases, with 20 bases between them. Germline CDR1 LNHDA, CDR2 SQIVND (reference sequence). CDR3 coding DNA: TGTGCCAGTAGTACCTGGGGCGCCGCGAGTGCTGGGGAGCTGTTTTTT. Residues: CASSTWGAASAGELFF.

This chain joins TRBV6-5 and TRBJ1-1; D is unclear. The CDR3 consists of 15 residues. Germline CDR1 reads MNHEY; CDR2 reads SVGAGI. V was pared by 2 bases and J by 1 base, with 11 bases between. The CDR3 nucleotides read TGTGCCAGCAGTTACGGGCCAGCGAGGAACACTGAAGCTTTCTTT. It is translated as CASSYGPARNTEAFF.

This sequence joins TRBV12-3 or TRBV12-4 and TRBJ1-6; D remains unclear. The CDR3 covers 12 residues. Trimming took off 7 bases at V and 7 bases at J, with 8 bases between the two ends. CDR3 sequence reads: CASTQYNSPLHF. The CDR3 DNA sequence: TGTGCCAGCACCCAATACAATTCACCCCTCCACTTT.

The chain is built from TRBV7-9 and TRBJ2-5; D unclear. The germline V gene encodes CDR1 SEHNR and CDR2 FQNEAQ (reference sequence). This CDR3 comprises 13 residues. V dropped 3 bases and J dropped 5 bases, with 10 bases sitting between them. The chain's CDR3 is CASSFGSWETQYF. CDR3 sequence (DNA): TGTGCCAGCAGCTTCGGTAGTTGGGAGACCCAGTACTTC.

This chain links TRBV2 with TRBJ2-3; TRBD1 matches at 10 bases. Germline loops: CDR1 SNHLY, CDR2 FYNNEI. This CDR3 comprises 14 residues. The trim removed 6 bases at V and 5 bases at J, leaving 5 bases unmatched. The CDR3 here is CASRSGTGEDTQYF. The CDR3 nucleotides read TGTGCCAGCAGATCCGGGACAGGGGAAGATACGCAGTATTTT.

This clone was picked up a small number of times. The chain links TRBV4-3 to TRBJ1-6; tentatively, D is TRBD1 (5 bases). The germline gives CDR1 LGHNA, CDR2 YSLEER. The CDR3 loop spans 17 amino acids. With 0 bases removed from V and 0 bases from J, the gap between germline ends came to 9 bases. The CDR3 here is CASSQDRGNSYNSPLHF. The CDR3 nucleotides read TGCGCCAGCAGCCAAGATCGGGGGAACTCCTATAATTCACCCCTCCACTTT.

The chain employs TRBV9 and TRBJ2-2; 7 positions match TRBD1. Germline CDR1 reads SGDLS; CDR2 reads YYNGEE. This CDR3 is built from 16 residues. Trimming at V came to 4 bases and at J to 0 bases, leaving 6 bases not matched to a gene. In nucleotides, the CDR3 is TGTGCCAGCAGCTTAACCGGGACAGCGAACACCGGGGAGCTGTTTTTT. The encoded protein is CASSLTGTANTGELFF.

The chain employs TRBV18 and TRBJ1-1; D gene ambiguous. CDR3 length: 14 amino acids. Germline V gene lookup returns CDR1 KGHSH and CDR2 LQKENI. Between the trimmed V and J ends, which lost 0 bases and 0 bases, there was a span of 5 bases. The CDR3 DNA sequence: TGTGCCAGCTCACCACCGCGGGTGAACACTGAAGCTTTCTTT. It codes for CASSPPRVNTEAFF.

The chain joins TRBV5-1 to TRBJ2-3; TRBD1 aligns across 7 bases. This CDR3 comprises 13 residues. After removal of 7 bases from V and 4 bases from J, the junction contained 6 bases not matched to a gene. The germline V gene encodes CDR1 SGHRS and CDR2 YFSETQ. CDR3 region: CASGDRAADTQYF. The CDR3 DNA follows: TGCGCCAGCGGCGACAGGGCCGCAGATACGCAGTATTTT.

The chain combines TRBV12-3 or TRBV12-4 with TRBJ2-7, with unresolved D. The CDR3 covers 13 residues. The V and J ends lost 3 bases and 7 bases respectively, with 13 bases between them. CDR3 sequence reads: CASSFADSGEQYF. The CDR3 nucleotides read TGTGCCAGCAGTTTTGCTGATTCTGGGGAGCAGTACTTC.

V is TRBV28 and J is TRBJ1-2; maybe TRBD1 (6 bases). V gave up 6 bases and J gave up 6 bases, with 14 bases separating them. The CDR3 runs to 13 residues. The germline V gene has CDR1 MDHEN and CDR2 SYDVKM. In DNA, the CDR3 is TGTGCCAGCAGGGACAGTACGTCCCATGGCTACACCTTC. It yields the protein CASRDSTSHGYTF.

CDR3 coding DNA: TGTGCCAGCTCGCCCCTACAGGATCTCGGTGCTGGAAACACCATATATTTT. Translation gives CASSPLQDLGAGNTIYF. The rearrangement uses TRBV18 and TRBJ1-3, with a possible D match to TRBD1 (5 bases). The CDR3 contains 17 residues. Trimming cost V 6 bases and J 2 bases, with 20 bases left between them. The germline V gene has CDR1 KGHSH and CDR2 LQKENI.

This chain links TRBV20-1 with TRBJ2-1, with 8 bases aligning to TRBD2. V lost 1 base, J lost 15 bases, and 5 bases stayed unmatched. The germline V gene encodes CDR1 DFQATT and CDR2 SNEGSKA (reference sequence). The CDR3 is 11 residues long. The CDR3 DNA sequence: TGCAGTGCTAGAGTGGGACTAGTTTCGTTCTTC. Its translation is CSARVGLVSFF.

The chain is built from TRBV27 and TRBJ1-5; no definite D call. The germline V gene encodes CDR1 MNHEY and CDR2 SMNVEV (reference sequence). The CDR3 covers 14 residues. Trimming removed 8 bases from V and 8 bases from J, with 19 bases in between. The CDR3: CASGLVEGREPQHF. The CDR3, as DNA: TGTGCCAGCGGATTGGTTGAAGGCCGCGAGCCCCAGCATTTT.

This clone has just one count. V and J are TRBV19 and TRBJ2-1; 7 bases agree with TRBD1. This CDR3 has 14 amino acids. Germline loops: CDR1 LNHDA, CDR2 SQIVND (reference sequence). V lost 3 bases, J lost 7 bases, and 6 bases stayed unmatched. For the CDR3, the DNA is TGTGCCAGTAGTATTGGTGGCAGGGGGAATGAGCAGTTCTTC. It specifies CASSIGGRGNEQFF.

The chain uses TRBV5-1 and TRBJ1-1; D is unclear. The CDR3 totals 14 residues. Per germline, CDR1 SGHRS and CDR2 YFSETQ. The V gene lost 2 bases and the J gene lost 5 bases, with 13 bases spanning the gap. CDR3 in DNA: TGCGCCAGCAGCTTCCCGGGCCGAGGGACTGAAGCTTTCTTT. Its protein product is CASSFPGRGTEAFF.

The chain recombines TRBV27 with TRBJ1-1; TRBD1 is a possible D gene (6 bases). CDR1 is MNHEY and CDR2 is SMNVEV in the germline V gene (reference sequence). Trimming pared 5 bases from V and 1 base from J, leaving 20 bases between. CDR3 length equals 17 residues. The chain's CDR3 is CASSTPRTERGNTEAFF. DNA of the CDR3: TGTGCCAGCAGTACGCCTCGGACAGAACGGGGGAACACTGAAGCTTTCTTT.

The rearrangement joins TRBV24-1 to TRBJ2-5; 9 bases fit TRBD1. The CDR3 length is 17 residues. Germline V gene sequence: CDR1 KGHDR, CDR2 SFDVKD. V trimming: 8 bases; J trimming: 2 bases; junction bases outside the gene matches: 14. The CDR3 protein is CATIDPTGGLGQETQYF. The DNA of the CDR3 is TGTGCCACCATTGACCCGACAGGGGGGTTGGGACAAGAGACCCAGTACTTC.

V and J are TRBV3-1 (or the pseudogene TRBV3-2) and TRBJ1-2; D might be TRBD1 (5 bases). The CDR3 sequence is 15 residues long. The germline CDR1 and CDR2 sequences are LGHDT and YNNKEL (reference sequence). V lost 4 bases and J 4 bases, leaving 16 bases between the germline ends. Here the CDR3 reads CASSPVQQATYGYTF. The DNA of the CDR3 is TGTGCCAGCAGCCCAGTTCAACAGGCGACCTATGGCTACACCTTC.

CDR3 nucleotides: TGTGCCAGCAGCTTATTAAGGACAGGGGGTTACAATGAGCAGTTCTTC. Translating gives CASSLLRTGGYNEQFF. The chain is built from TRBV5-7 and TRBJ2-1; 10 bases map to TRBD1. TRBV5-7 is filed as an ORF, its function uncertain. The CDR3 has 16 residues. With 2 bases clipped from V and 4 bases from J, the junction kept 6 bases outside the gene matches.

The sample holds one count of this clone. The chain has TRBV6-2 or TRBV6-3 and TRBJ1-6, with D possibly TRBD1 on 6 matching bases. This CDR3 has 14 amino acids. Germline CDR1 and CDR2: MNHEY and SVGEGT. V shed 1 base and J shed 6 bases, with 7 bases lying between them. CDR3 sequence reads: CASSYWGANSPLHF. CDR3 bases: TGTGCCAGCAGTTACTGGGGGGCTAATTCACCCCTCCACTTT.

The chain links TRBV27 to TRBJ2-7; D remains unclear. V was pared by 4 bases and J by 0 bases, with 10 bases between. The V gene's germline CDR1 is MNHEY and CDR2 SMNVEV (reference sequence). This CDR3 spans 14 amino acids. CDR3 sequence (DNA): TGTGCCAGCAGTTCACAGCTGAGCTCCTACGAGCAGTACTTC. Translated: CASSSQLSSYEQYF.